This entry features one TCR beta chain sequence. This sample is part of a study of blood T cell repertoires in COVID-19. Turning to the study itself: Both acute and convalescent COVID-19 samples were obtained from the United States, Italy and Spain. The analysed material was cDNA or gDNA that came from T cells, B-cell-depleted T cells, or PBMCs.

Between the trimmed V and J ends, which lost 0 bases and 0 bases, there was a span of 10 bases. The CDR3 has 16 amino acids. Germline CDR1 is SGHRS and CDR2 is YFSETQ. Original processing methods: Scientists estimated how many nucleated cells there were by amplifying reference gene primers. The data were produced by immunoSEQ multiplex PCR, yet TCRdb's version contains in-frame clones alone and is incomplete. V and J calls plus clone size are reproduced from that table; the DNA served to infer D and trimming. The table has about 150,000 clones, about 85% seen once. The chain recombines TRBV5-1 with TRBJ1-3, with D unclear. This sequence was found in a human donor with acute or convalescent COVID-19. The donor label of this sample is uncertain. Sequences were obtained from peripheral blood. The CDR3 reads CASSLAVGSSGNTIYF. For the CDR3, the DNA is TGCGCCAGCAGCTTGGCCGTGGGGAGCTCTGGAAACACCATATATTTT.